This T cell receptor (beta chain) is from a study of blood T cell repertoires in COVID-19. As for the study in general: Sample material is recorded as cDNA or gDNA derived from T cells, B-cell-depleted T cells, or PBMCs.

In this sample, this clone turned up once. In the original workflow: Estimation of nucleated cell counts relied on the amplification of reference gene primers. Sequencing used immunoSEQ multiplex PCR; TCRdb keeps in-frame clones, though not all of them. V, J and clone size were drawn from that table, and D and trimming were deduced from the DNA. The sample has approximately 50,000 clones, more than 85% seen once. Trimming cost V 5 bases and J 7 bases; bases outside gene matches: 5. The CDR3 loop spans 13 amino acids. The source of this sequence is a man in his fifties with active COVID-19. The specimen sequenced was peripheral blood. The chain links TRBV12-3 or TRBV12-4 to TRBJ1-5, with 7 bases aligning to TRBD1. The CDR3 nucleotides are TGTGCCAGCAGTGACAGGGTACTGCAGCCCCAGCATTTT. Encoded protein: CASSDRVLQPQHF.